The present T cell receptor (beta chain) was sequenced within a study of T-cell reconstitution after alpha-beta-depleted transplantation in children. Unique molecular identifiers tagged the TCRbeta library. TCRdb reprocessed the PCR reads with MiXCR, giving one entry per CDR3 protein. The table shows 250,000 to 300,000 distinct CDR3 sequences, with roughly a tenth occurring only once. Germline V CDR1 and CDR2: SEHNR, FQNEAQ (reference sequence). V dropped 3 bases and J dropped 2 bases, with 11 bases sitting between them. CDR3 length: 14 residues. Study outcomes and limitations: Several hundred rapidly expanded clones from non-depleted graft cells reportedly supplied alpha-beta T cells about two months post-transplant. Some patients owed their high day-60 TCRbeta diversity to surviving recipient T cells and thymic progenitors. Most T-cell counts and diversity one year after the transplant came from T cells that were newly produced.

This clonotype was detected a few times. The antigen is not known. The TCR sequence derives from a boy less than two years old with acute myeloid leukemia, due to receive a stem cell transplant. The chain recombines TRBV7-9 with TRBJ2-7, with a possible D match to TRBD1 (6 bases). The sequencing here drew on PBMCs, taken before TCRalphabeta/CD19-depleted stem cell transplant. CDR3 sequence reads: CASSFSGTPYEQYF. The CDR3 DNA sequence: TGTGCCAGCAGCTTCTCCGGGACACCCTACGAGCAGTACTTC.